The subject of this entry is one T cell receptor (beta chain). Its target is unknown. Germline CDR1 and CDR2: MDHEN and SYDVKM. The CDR3 totals 13 residues. V dropped 9 bases and J dropped 4 bases, with 15 bases sitting between them. This sample was taken from a study of radiotherapy plus CTLA-4 blockade in lung cancer. Study results and limitations: Some TCR clones had been derived from tumors. These clones expanded in peripheral blood after radiotherapy plus ipilimumab.

The table came from immunoSEQ multiplex PCR; TCRdb's copy has only in-frame clones and leaves some out. Of 15,000 or so clones listed, about 70% are singletons. This chain joins TRBV28 and TRBJ1-2, with D uncertain. The TCR comes from a human donor with non-small cell lung cancer whose response to radiotherapy plus ipilimumab could not be evaluated. The sample in question was peripheral blood, obtained from a patient treated with radiotherapy plus ipilimumab. The CDR3 loop is CASRLRQPYGYTF. The CDR3 coding sequence is TGTGCCAGTAGGCTGCGGCAGCCCTATGGCTACACCTTC.